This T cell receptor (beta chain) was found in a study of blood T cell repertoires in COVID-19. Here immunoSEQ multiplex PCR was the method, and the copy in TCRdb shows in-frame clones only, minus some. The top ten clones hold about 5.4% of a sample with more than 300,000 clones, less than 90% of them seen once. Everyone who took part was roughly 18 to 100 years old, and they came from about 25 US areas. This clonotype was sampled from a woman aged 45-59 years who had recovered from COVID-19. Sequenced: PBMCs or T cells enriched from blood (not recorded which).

CDR3 amino acids: CASSYREGPQHF. CDR3 coding DNA: TGTGCCAGCAGTTATCGAGAGGGGCCCCAGCATTTT. The chain joins TRBV6-5 to TRBJ1-5; D ambiguous. V lost 3 bases and J 9 bases, leaving 9 bases between the germline ends. Germline CDR1 reads MNHEY; CDR2 reads SVGAGI. This CDR3 spans 12 amino acids.